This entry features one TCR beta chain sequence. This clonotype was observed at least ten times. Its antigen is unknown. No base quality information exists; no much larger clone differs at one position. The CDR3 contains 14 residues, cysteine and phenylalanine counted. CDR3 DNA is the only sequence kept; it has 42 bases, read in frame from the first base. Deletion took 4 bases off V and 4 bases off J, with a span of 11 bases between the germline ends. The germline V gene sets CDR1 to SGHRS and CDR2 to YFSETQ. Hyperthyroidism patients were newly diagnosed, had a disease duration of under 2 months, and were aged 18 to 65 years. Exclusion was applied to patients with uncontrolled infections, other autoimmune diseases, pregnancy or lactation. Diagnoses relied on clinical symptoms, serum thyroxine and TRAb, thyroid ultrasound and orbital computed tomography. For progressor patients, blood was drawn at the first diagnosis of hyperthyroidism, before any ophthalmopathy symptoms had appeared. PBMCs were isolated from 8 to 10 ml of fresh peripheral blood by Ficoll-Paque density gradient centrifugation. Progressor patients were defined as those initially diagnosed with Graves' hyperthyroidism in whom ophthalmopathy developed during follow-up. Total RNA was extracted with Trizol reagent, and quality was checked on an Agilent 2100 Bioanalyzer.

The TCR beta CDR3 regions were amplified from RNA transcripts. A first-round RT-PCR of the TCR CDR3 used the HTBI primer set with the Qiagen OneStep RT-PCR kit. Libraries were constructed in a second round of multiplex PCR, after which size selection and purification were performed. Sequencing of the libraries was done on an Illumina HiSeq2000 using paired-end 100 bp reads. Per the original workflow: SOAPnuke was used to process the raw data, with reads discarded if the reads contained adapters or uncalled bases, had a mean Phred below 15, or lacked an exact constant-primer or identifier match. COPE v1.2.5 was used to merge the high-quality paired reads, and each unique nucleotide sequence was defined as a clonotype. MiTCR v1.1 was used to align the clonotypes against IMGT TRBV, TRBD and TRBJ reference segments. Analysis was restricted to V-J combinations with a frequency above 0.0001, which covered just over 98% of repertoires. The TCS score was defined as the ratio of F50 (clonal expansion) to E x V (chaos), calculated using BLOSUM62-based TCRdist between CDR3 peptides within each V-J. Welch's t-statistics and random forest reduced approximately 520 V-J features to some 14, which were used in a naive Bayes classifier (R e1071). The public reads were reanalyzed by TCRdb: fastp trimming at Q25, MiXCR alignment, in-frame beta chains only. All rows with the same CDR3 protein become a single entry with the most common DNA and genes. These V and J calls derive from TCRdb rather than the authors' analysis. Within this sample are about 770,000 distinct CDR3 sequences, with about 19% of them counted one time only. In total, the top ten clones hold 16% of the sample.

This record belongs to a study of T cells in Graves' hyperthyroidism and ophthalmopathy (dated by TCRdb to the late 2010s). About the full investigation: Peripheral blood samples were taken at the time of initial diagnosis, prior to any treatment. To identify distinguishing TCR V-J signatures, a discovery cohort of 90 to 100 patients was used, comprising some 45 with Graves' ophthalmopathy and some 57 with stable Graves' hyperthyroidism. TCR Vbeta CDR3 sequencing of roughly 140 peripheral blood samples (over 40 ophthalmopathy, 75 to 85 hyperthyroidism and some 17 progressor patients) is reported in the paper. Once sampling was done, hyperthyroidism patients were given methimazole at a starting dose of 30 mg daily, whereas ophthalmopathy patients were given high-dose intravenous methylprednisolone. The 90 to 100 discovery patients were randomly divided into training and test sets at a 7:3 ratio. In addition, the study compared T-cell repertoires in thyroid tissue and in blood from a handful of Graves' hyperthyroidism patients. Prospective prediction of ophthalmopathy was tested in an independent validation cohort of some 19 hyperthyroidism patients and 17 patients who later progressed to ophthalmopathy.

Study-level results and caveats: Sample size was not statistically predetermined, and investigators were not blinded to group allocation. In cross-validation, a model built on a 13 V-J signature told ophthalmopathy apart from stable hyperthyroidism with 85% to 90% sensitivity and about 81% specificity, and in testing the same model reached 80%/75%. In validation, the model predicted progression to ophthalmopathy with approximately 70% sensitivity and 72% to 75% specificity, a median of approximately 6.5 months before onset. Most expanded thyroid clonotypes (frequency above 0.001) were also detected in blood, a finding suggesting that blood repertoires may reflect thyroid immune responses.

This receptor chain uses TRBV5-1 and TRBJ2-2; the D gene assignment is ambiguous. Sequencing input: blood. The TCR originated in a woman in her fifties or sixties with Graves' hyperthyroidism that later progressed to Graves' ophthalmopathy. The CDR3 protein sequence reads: CASSPQSATGELFF. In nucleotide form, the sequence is TGCGCCAGCAGCCCTCAGAGTGCCACCGGGGAGCTGTTTTTT.